This TCR beta chain stems from a study of radiation and T cells in renal cell carcinoma. Study context: Nephrectomy followed 15 Gy stereotactic body radiation by 4 weeks.

This CDR3 is 16 amino acids long. Germline trimming cut 3 bases from V and 4 bases from J; bases unmatched to any gene: 11. Germline values: CDR1 LGHNA, CDR2 YNFKEQ. TCRdb's copy holds only in-frame clones and misses some; the assay was immunoSEQ multiplex PCR. The table records 130,000 to 150,000 clones, around 89% of them present only once. Time point meaning: baseline pretreatment blood. Treatment here: 15 Gy SBRT to primary tumor, nephrectomy 4 weeks later. The input for sequencing was blood, taken from a patient whose treatment included radiotherapy and nephrectomy. V gene TRBV4-2 combines with J gene TRBJ1-2; 7 bases map to TRBD1. This TCR derives from a woman in her 70s with renal cell carcinoma. The CDR3 DNA follows: TGTGCCAGCAGCCAGCCCGACAGGGCATTTGGCTATGGCTACACCTTC. Translated, it gives CASSQPDRAFGYGYTF.